Described below is a single T cell receptor beta chain sequence and its context. This clone was observed a handful of times. Its target antigen remains unknown. No clone much larger than this one lies a single base away; base qualities are absent. These data originate in a study of beta chain features in type 1 diabetes (dated by TCRdb to 2016 to 2019). About the study as a whole: No differences in mean age, gender distribution, total cell number or subset yield were found between patients and healthy donors. Naive and central memory subsets were obtained from all 30 or so donors, but regulatory and stem cell-like memory subsets were isolated from only 8 patients and roughly 8 healthy donors. A total of approximately 100,000,000 sorted cells were examined across all samples, and the number of cells per subset was strongly correlated with RNA yield. In the study, TCRB repertoires of sorted circulating CD4+ T cell subsets from recently diagnosed type 1 diabetes patients were compared with those of matched healthy donors. Results the study describes overall, beyond this receptor: HLA sub-analyses involved small numbers of individuals, so any influence of HLA type on TCRB rearrangement remained unresolved. At VDJ recombination sites, patients with type 1 diabetes made fewer insertions and deleted more nucleotides, a pattern implying thymic rearrangement abnormalities. PCR may preferentially amplify shorter templates, but because patient and control samples were amplified and corrected together, any resulting skew would affect both groups equally. Naive, central memory and regulatory TCRB repertoires appeared more similar among patients than among healthy donors. Sequencing cDNA rather than genomic DNA could over-represent highly expressing activated cells, although activation and CD3 levels did not differ between groups. In all four CD4+ subsets, TCRB CDR3 length was moderately but significantly shorter in type 1 diabetes patients.

V is clipped by 5 bases and J by 1 base, and the sequence between their germline boundaries is 8 bases long. From its cysteine to its phenylalanine, the CDR3 spans 14 amino acids. Just the 42-base CDR3 DNA is kept, in frame starting at base 1. CDR1 is given as MNHEY and CDR2 as SVGAGI, both from the germline V gene. The entire isolated RNA was reverse transcribed using the High Capacity cDNA Reverse Transcription Kit, and thus expressed TCRB transcripts were sequenced. Naive, central memory and regulatory T cell samples underwent deep immunoSEQ sequencing, averaging around 3.9 million total reads per sample. After sorted cells were lysed in RLT buffer, RNA was extracted with DNase-treated RNeasy Micro or Mini kits, with the choice depending on cell number. Each cell subset was processed separately to prevent cross-contamination, with patient and healthy donor samples processed together. TCRB sequences were amplified from cDNA with the immunoSEQ multiplex PCR, producing 87-bp fragments spanning the CDR3 region. Sequencing of the amplicons was done on the Illumina HiSeq platform. The original pipeline was this. Synthetic template baselines were used to correct PCR bias computationally, reads within Hamming distance 2 were collapsed together, and singletons that could not be merged were discarded. Reads were aligned against IMGT to assign V, D and J genes, CDR3 length and insertions or deletions at six rearrangement sites. Within each subset, clonotype counts were normalized to the number of sorted cells before true diversity and Gini coefficients were calculated with the tcR R package. The overlap coefficient, calculated on TCRB nucleotide sequences, was used to quantify repertoire sharing. As a proxy for the pre-selection repertoire, out-of-frame TCRB sequences from naive cells were analyzed. Sourced from immuneACCESS, this table was stored by TCRdb with only in-frame sequences that have V and J called. A share of the clones is absent; for the studies checked, an unresolved V gene accounts for under half, and the remainder has no known explanation. V and J calls and clone size are given by that table; D and trimming were obtained from the DNA. Recorded for this sample are just over 450,000 clones; 30% of them occurred a single time. The ten largest clones add up to around 0.065% of the sample.

Each donor gave one peripheral blood draw, roughly 120 mL on average, collected into heparinised tubes. A BD FACSAria II was used to sort naive, central memory, regulatory and stem cell-like memory CD4+ T cells with a panel that included CD45RO, CCR7, CD25, CD127, CD95 and CD27. A purity above 98% was achieved for all sorted populations. Right away, PBMCs were isolated by Lymphoprep density gradient centrifugation and were stained directly, with no culture step. So that batch effects would be minimized, each experiment stained and sorted samples in pairs, pairing one healthy donor with one patient.

The chain was built from TRBV6-5 and TRBJ2-2; 6 matching bases give a weak D call of TRBD2. The source is a man between 18 and 35 years old in good health. The sample comprised naive CD4+ T cells from blood. In the paper's terms, the cell subset or site label means: true naive CD4+ T cells. The DNA reads TGTGCCAGCAGTGGGACTGAGAACACCGGGGAGCTGTTTTTT. Its translation is CASSGTENTGELFF.